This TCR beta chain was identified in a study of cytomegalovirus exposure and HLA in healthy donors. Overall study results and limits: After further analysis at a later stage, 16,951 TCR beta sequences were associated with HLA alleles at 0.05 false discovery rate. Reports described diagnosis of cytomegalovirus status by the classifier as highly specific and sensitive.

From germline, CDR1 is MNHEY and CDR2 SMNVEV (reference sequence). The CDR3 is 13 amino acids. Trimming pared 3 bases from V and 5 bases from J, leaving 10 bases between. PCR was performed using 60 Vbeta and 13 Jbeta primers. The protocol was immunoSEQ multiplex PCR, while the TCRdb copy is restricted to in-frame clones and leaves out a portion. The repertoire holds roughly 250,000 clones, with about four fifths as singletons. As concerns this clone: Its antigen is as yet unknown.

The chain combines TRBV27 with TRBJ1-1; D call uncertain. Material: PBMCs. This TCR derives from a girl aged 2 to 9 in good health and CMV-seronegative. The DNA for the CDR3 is TGTGCCAGCAGTTTTCTTTATCGGACTGAAGCTTTCTTT. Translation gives CASSFLYRTEAFF.